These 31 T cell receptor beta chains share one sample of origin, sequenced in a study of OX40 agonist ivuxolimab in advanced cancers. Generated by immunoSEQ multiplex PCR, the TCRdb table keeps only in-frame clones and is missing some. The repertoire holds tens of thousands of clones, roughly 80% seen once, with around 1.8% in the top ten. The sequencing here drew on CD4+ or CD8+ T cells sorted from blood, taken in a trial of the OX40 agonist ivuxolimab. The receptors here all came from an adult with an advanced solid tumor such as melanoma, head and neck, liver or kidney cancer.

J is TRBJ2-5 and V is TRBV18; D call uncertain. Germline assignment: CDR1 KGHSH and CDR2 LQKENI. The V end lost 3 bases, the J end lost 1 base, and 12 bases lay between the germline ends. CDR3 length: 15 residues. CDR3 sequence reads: CASSPPWATQETQYF. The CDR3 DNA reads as TGTGCCAGCTCACCCCCGTGGGCAACCCAAGAGACCCAGTACTTC.

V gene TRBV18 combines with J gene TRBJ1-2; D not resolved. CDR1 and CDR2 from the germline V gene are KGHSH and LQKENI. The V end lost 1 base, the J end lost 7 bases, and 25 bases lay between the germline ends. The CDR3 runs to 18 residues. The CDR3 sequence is CASSPLPQSEAGAFGYTF. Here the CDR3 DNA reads TGTGCCAGCTCACCACTGCCCCAGAGCGAGGCAGGAGCTTTTGGCTACACCTTC.

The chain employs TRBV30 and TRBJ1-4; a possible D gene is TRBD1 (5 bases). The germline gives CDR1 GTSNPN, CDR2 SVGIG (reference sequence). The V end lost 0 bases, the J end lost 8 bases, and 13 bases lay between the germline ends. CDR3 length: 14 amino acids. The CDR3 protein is CAWSVQVGGEKLFF. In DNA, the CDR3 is TGTGCCTGGAGTGTACAAGTCGGGGGAGAAAAACTGTTTTTT.

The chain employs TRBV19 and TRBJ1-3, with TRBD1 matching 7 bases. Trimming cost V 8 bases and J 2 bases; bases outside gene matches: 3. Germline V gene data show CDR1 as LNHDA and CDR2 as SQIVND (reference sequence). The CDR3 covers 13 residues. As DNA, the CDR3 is TGTGCCAGTGGCAGGGGGACTGGAAACACCATATATTTT. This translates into CASGRGTGNTIYF.

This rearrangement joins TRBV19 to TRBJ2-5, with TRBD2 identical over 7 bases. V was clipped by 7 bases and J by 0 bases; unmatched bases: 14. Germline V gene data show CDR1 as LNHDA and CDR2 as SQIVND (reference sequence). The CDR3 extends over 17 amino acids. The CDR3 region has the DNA TGTGCCAGTAAGAGGAGCGGGAACGGCCACTACCAAGAGACCCAGTACTTC. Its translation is CASKRSGNGHYQETQYF.

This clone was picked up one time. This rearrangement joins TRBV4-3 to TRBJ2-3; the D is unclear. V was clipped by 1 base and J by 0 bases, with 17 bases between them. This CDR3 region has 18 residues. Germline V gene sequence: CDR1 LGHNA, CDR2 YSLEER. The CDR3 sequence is CASSQGAPYSTSTDTQYF. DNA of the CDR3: TGCGCCAGCAGCCAAGGGGCTCCCTACAGTACTAGCACAGATACGCAGTATTTT.

This CDR3 is CASRRGPGTGSGANVLTF. In DNA form, the CDR3 reads TGTGCCAGCAGACGGGGTCCCGGGACAGGGTCTGGGGCCAACGTCCTGACTTTC. J is TRBJ2-6 and V is TRBV27, with 9 bases identical to TRBD1. The germline gives CDR1 MNHEY, CDR2 SMNVEV (reference sequence). The length of the CDR3 is 18 residues. V was clipped by 6 bases and J by 1 base; unmatched bases: 10.

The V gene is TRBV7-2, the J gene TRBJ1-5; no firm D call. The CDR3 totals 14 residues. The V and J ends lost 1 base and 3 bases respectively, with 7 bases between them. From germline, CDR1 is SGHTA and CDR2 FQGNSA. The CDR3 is CASSLGIINQPQHF. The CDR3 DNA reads TGTGCCAGCAGCTTAGGGATCATCAATCAGCCCCAGCATTTT.

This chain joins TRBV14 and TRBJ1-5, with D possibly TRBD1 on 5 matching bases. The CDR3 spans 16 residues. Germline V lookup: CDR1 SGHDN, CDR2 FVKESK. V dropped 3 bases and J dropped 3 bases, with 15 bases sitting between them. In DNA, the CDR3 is TGTGCCAGCAGCCATCCATCGGGACTGAACAATCAGCCCCAGCATTTT. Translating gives CASSHPSGLNNQPQHF.

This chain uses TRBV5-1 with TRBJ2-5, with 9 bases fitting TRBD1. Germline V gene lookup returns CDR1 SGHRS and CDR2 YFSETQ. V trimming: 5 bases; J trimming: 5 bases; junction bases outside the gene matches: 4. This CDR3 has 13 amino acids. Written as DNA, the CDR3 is TGCGCCAGCAGAGACAGGGGGGGGGAGACCCAGTACTTC. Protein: CASRDRGGETQYF.

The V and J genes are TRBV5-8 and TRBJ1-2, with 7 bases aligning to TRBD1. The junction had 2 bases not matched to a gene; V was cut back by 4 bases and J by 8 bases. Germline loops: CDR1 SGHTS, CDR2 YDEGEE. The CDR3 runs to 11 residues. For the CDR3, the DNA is TGTGCCAGCAGCCACAGGGGCGGCTACACCTTC. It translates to CASSHRGGYTF.

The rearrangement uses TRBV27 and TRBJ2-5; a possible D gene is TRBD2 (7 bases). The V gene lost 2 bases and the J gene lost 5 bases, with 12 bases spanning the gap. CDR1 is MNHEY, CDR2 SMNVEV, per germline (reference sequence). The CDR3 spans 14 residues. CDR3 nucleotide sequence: TGTGCCAGCAGTTTAAGGGGGGGTGTGGAGACCCAGTACTTC. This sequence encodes CASSLRGGVETQYF.

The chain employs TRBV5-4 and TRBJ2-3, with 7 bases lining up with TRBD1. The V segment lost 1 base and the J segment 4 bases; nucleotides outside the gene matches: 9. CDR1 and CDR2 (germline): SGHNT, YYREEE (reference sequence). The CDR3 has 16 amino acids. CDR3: CASSLRSTGMADTQYF. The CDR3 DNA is TGTGCCAGCAGCTTGCGGTCGACAGGGATGGCAGATACGCAGTATTTT.

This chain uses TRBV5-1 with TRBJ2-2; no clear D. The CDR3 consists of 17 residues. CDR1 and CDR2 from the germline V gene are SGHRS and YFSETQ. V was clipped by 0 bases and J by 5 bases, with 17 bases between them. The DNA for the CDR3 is TGCGCCAGCAGCTTGGCGCGAACAGCCCACGGGACCGGGGAGCTGTTTTTT. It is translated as CASSLARTAHGTGELFF.

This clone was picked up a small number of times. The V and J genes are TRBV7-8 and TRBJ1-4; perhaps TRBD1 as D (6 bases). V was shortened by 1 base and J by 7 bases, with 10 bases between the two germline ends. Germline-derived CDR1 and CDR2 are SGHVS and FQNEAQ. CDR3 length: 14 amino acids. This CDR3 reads CASSLGGLVEKLFF. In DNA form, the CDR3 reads TGTGCCAGCAGCTTAGGGGGGCTGGTTGAAAAACTGTTTTTT.

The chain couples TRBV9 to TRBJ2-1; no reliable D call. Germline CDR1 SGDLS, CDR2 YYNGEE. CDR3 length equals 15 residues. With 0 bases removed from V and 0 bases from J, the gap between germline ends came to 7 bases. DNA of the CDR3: TGTGCCAGCAGCGTAGTAGGCGGCTCCTACAATGAGCAGTTCTTC. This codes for CASSVVGGSYNEQFF. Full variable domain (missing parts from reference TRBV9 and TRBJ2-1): DSGVTQTPKHLITATGQRVTLRCSPRSGDLSVYWYQQSLDQGLQFLIQYYNGEERAKGNILERFSAQQFPDLHSELNLSSLELGDSALYFCASSVVGGSYNEQFFGPGTRLTVL.

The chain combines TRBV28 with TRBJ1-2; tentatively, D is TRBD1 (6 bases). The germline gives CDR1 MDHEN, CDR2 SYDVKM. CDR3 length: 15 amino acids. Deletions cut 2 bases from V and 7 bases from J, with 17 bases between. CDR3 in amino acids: CASSLGVGGLAGYTF. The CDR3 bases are TGTGCCAGCAGTTTAGGGGTTGGGGGGCTGGCTGGCTACACCTTC.

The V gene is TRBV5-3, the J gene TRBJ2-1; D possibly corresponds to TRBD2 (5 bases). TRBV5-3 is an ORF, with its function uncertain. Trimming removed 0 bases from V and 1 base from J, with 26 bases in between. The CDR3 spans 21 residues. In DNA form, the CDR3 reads TGTGCCAGAAGCTTGGTATCCGGGGTTGGTATGGTTAGAATTTCCTACAATGAGCAGTTCTTC. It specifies CARSLVSGVGMVRISYNEQFF.

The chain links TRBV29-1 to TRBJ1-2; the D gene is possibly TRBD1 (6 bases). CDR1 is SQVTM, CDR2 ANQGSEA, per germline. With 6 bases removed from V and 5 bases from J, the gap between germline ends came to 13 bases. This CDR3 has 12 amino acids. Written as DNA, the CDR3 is TGCAGCGTCGCTCGACAGGCGTATGGCTACACCTTC. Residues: CSVARQAYGYTF.

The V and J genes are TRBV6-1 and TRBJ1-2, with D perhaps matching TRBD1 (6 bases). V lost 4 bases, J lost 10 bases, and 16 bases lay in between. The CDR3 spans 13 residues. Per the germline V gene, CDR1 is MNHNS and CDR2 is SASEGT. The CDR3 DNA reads TGTGCCAGCAGTGGGAGGGGGTTAGTGGACTACACCTTC. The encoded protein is CASSGRGLVDYTF.

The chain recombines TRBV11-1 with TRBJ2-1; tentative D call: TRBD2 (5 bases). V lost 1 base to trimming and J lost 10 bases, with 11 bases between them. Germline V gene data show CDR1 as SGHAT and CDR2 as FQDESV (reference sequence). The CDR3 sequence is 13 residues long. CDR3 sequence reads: CASSLGGGREQFF. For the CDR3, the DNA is TGTGCCAGCAGCTTAGGTGGTGGGAGAGAGCAGTTCTTC.

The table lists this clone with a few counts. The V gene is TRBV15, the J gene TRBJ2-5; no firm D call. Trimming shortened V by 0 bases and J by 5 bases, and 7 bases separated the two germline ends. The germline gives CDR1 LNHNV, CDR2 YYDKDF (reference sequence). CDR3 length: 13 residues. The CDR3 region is CATSRDIVETQYF. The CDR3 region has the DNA TGTGCCACCAGCAGAGATATTGTGGAGACCCAGTACTTC.

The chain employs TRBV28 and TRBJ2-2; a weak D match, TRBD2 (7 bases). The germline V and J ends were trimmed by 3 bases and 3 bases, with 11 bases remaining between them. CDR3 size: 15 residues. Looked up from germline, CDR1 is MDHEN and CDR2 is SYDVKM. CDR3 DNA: TGTGCCAGCAGTTTGGGGGGGGCTCACACCGGGGAGCTGTTTTTT. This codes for CASSLGGAHTGELFF.

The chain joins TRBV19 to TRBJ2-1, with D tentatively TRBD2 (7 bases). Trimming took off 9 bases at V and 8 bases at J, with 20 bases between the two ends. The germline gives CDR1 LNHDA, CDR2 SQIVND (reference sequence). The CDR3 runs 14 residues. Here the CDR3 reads CASRGRGGTDEQFF. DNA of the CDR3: TGTGCCAGCCGGGGGCGGGGAGGGACGGATGAGCAGTTCTTC. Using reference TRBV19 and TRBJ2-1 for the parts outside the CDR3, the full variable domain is DGGITQSPKYLFRKEGQNVTLSCEQNLNHDAMYWYRQDPGQGLRLIYYSQIVNDFQKGDIAEGYSVSREKKESFPLTVTSAQKNPTAFYLCASRGRGGTDEQFFGPGTRLTVL.

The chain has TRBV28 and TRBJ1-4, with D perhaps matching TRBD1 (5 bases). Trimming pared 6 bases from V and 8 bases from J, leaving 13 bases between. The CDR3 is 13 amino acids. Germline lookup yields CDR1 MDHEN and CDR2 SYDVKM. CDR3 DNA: TGTGCCAGCAGGACCGCCGGGACCGAAAAACTGTTTTTT. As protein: CASRTAGTEKLFF.

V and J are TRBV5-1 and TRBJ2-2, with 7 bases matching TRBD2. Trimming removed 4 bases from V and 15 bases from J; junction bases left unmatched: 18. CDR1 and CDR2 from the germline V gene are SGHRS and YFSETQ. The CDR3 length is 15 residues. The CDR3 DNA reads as TGCGCCAGCAGCCCACTAGGCCCTAGCGGCCACCTGGTGTTTTTT. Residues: CASSPLGPSGHLVFF.

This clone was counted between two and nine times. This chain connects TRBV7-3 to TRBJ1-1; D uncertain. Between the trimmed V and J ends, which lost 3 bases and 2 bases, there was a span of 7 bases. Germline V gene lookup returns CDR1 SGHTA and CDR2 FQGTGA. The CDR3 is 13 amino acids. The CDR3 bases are TGTGCCAGCAGCTTGGCGGAAAACACTGAAGCTTTCTTT. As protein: CASSLAENTEAFF.

CDR3 in DNA: TGTGCCAGCAGCGTAGACCCCATGGCGGGCTCTGGAAACACCATATATTTT. This sequence encodes CASSVDPMAGSGNTIYF. The V and J genes are TRBV9 and TRBJ1-3; D remains ambiguous. The CDR3 extends over 17 amino acids. CDR1 is SGDLS, CDR2 YYNGEE, per germline. Trimming stripped 0 bases from V and 0 bases from J, with 13 bases between.

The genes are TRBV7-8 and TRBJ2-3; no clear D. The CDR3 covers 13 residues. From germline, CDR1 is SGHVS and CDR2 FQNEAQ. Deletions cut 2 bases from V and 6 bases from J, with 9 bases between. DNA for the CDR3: TGTGCCAGCAGCTTAAGGGCGGACGATACGCAGTATTTT. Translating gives CASSLRADDTQYF.

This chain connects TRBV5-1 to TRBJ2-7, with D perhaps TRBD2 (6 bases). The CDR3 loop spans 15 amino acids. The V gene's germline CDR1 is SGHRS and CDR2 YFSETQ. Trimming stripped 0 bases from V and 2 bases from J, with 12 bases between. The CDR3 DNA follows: TGCGCCAGCAGCTTGGGTCTAGCGCCCGCCTACGAGCAGTACTTC. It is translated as CASSLGLAPAYEQYF.

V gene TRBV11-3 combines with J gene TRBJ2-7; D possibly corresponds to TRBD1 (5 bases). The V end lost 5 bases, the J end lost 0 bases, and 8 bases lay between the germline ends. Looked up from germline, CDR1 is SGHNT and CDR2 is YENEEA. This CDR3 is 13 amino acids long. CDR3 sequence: CASSRGDSYEQYF. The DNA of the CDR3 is TGTGCCAGCAGCAGGGGTGACTCCTACGAGCAGTACTTC.